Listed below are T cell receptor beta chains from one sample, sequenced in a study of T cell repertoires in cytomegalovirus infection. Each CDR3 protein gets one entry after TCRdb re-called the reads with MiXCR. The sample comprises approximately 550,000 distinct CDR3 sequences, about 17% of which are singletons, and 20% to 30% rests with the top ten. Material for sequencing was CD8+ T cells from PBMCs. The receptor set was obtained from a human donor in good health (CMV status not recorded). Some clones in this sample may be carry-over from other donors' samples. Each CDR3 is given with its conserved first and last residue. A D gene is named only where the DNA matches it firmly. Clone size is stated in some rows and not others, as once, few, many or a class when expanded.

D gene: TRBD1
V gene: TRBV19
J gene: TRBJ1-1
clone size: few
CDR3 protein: CASSIGGTGPGTEAFF
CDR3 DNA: TGTGCCAGTAGTATAGGGGGGACAGGGCCTGGTACTGAAGCTTTCTTT

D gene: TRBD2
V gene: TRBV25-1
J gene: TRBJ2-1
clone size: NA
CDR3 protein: CASSESGGGGYNEQFF
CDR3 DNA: TGTGCCAGCAGTGAATCCGGGGGGGGCGGCTACAATGAGCAGTTCTTC

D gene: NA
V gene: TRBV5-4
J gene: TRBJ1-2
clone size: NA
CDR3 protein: CASSFPGHPRDGYTF
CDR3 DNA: TGTGCCAGCAGCTTCCCGGGACACCCTCGGGATGGCTACACCTTC

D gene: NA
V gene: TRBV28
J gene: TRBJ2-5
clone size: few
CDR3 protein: CASSFSRRAMGETQYF
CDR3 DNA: TGTGCCAGCAGTTTTAGTAGGCGGGCCATGGGAGAGACCCAGTACTTC

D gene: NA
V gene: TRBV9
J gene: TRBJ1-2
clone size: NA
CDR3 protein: CASSIGTQANYGYTF
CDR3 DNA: TGTGCCAGCAGCATTGGGACTCAAGCTAACTATGGCTACACCTTC

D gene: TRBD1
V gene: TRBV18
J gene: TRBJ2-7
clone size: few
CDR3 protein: CASSPWDRSTYEQYF
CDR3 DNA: TGTGCCAGCTCACCGTGGGACAGGAGCACCTACGAGCAGTACTTC

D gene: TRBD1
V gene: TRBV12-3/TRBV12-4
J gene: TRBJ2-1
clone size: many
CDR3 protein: CASSAGTDVSNEQFF
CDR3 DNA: TGTGCCAGCAGTGCCGGGACAGACGTCTCCAATGAGCAGTTCTTC

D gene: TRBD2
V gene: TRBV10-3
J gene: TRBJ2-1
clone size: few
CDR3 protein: CAISEHQREGRNEQFF
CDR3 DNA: TGTGCCATCAGTGAGCATCAGCGGGAGGGCCGCAATGAGCAGTTCTTC

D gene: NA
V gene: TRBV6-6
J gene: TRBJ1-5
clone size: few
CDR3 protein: CASSYSLQPQHF
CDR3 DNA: TGTGCCAGCAGTTACTCGCTTCAGCCCCAGCATTTT

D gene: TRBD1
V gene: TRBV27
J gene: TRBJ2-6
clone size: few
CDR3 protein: CASSPTGGAGANVLTF
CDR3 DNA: TGTGCCAGCAGTCCGACAGGGGGCGCTGGGGCCAACGTCCTGACTTTC

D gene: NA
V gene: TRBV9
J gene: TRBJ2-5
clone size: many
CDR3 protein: CASSDIQGGQETQYF
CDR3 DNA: TGTGCCAGCAGCGATATACAGGGAGGTCAAGAGACCCAGTACTTC

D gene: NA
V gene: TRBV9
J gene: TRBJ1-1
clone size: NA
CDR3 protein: CANSPQAGDF
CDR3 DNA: TGTGCCAACAGCCCTCAAGCAGGGGACTTT

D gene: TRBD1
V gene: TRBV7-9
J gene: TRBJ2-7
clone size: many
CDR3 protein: CASSPPTGTYEQYF
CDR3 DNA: TGTGCCAGCAGCCCCCCGACAGGGACCTACGAGCAGTACTTC

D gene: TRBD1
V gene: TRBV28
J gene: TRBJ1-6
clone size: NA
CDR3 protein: CASSFGQGRSPLHF
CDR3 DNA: TGTGCCAGCAGTTTCGGACAGGGTCGATCACCCCTCCACTTT

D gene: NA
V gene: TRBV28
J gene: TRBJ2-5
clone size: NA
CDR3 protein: CASSLPPGVETQYF
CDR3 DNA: TGTGCCAGCAGCCTACCGCCAGGGGTAGAGACCCAGTACTTC

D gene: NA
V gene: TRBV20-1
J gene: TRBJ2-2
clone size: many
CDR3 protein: CSAAGTKNTGELFF
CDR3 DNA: TGCAGTGCCGCCGGGACAAAAAACACCGGGGAGCTGTTTTTT

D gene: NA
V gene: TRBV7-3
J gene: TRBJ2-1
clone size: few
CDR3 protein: CASLGWGGAYEQFF
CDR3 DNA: TGTGCCAGCCTCGGGTGGGGGGGGGCATATGAGCAGTTCTTC

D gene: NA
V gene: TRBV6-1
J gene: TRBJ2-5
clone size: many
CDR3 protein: CASSSPRDSTGETQYF
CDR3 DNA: TGTGCCAGCAGTTCGCCCCGGGACTCGACCGGAGAGACCCAGTACTTC

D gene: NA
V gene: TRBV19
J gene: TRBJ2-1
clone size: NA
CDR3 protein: CASSSWAEIYNEQFF
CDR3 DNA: TGTGCCAGTTCCTCTTGGGCAGAAATTTACAATGAGCAGTTCTTC

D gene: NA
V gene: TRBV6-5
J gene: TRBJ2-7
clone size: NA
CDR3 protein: CASSYGGHSYEQYF
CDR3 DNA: TGTGCCAGCAGTTACGGCGGACACTCCTACGAGCAGTACTTC

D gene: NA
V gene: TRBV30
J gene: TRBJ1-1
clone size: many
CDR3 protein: CAWSTGSEAFF
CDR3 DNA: TGTGCCTGGAGTACCGGATCTGAAGCTTTCTTT

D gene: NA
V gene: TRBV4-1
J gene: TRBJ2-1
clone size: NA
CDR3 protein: CASSQSSLGLNEQFF
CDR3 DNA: TGCGCCAGCAGCCAGAGCTCTCTGGGTCTCAATGAGCAGTTCTTC

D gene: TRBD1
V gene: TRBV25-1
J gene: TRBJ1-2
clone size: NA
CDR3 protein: CASSQDRAVSGYTF
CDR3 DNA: TGTGCCAGCAGTCAAGACAGGGCTGTTTCTGGCTACACCTTC

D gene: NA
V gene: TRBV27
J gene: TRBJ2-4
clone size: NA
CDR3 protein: CASTRQGGDIQYF
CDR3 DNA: TGTGCCAGCACCCGCCAGGGGGGAGACATTCAGTACTTC

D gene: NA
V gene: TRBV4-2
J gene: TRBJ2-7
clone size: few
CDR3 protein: CASSQEKTDYEQYF
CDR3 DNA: TGTGCCAGCAGCCAAGAGAAGACGGACTACGAGCAGTACTTC

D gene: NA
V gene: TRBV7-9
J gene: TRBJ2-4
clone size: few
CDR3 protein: CASSLRRDKNIQYF
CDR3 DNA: TGTGCCAGCAGCCTCCGGCGTGACAAAAACATTCAGTACTTC

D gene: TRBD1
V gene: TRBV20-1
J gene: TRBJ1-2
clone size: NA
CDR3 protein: CSARRAPTGLHGYTF
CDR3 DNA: TGCAGTGCTAGAAGGGCCCCGACAGGGCTTCATGGCTACACCTTC

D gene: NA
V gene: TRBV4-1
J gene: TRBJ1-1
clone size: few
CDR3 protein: CASSQDLEGVGTEAFF
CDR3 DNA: TGCGCCAGCAGCCAAGATCTAGAGGGGGTAGGCACTGAAGCTTTCTTT

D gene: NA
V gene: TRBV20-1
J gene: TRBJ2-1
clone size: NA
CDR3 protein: CSARDPRQALYNEQFF
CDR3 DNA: TGCAGTGCTAGAGATCCAAGGCAGGCGTTATACAATGAGCAGTTCTTC

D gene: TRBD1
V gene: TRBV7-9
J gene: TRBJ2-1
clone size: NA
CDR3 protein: CASSLVGTGGKAEQFF
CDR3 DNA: TGTGCCAGCAGCTTAGTAGGGACAGGGGGCAAGGCTGAGCAGTTCTTC

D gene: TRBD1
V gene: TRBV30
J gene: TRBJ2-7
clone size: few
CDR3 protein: CAWGQGSYEQYF
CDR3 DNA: TGTGCCTGGGGACAGGGATCCTACGAGCAGTACTTC

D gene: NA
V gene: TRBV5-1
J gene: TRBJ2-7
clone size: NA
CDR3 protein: CASRPSTDPYEQYF
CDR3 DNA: TGCGCCAGCAGACCCTCCACAGATCCCTACGAGCAGTACTTC